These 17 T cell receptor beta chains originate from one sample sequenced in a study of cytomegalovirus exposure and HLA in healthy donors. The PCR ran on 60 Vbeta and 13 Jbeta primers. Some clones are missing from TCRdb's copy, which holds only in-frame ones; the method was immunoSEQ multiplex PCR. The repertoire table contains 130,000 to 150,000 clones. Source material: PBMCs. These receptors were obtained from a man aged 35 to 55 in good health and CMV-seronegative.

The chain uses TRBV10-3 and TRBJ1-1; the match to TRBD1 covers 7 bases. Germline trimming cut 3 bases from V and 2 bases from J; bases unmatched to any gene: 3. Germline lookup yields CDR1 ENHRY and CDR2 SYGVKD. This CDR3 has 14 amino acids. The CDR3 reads CAISDDRANTEAFF. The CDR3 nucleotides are TGTGCCATCAGTGACGACAGGGCAAACACTGAAGCTTTCTTT.

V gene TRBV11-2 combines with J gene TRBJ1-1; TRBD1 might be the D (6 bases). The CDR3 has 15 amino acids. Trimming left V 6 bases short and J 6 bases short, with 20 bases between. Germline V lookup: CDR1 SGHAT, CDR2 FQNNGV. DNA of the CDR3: TGTGCCAGCAGAGCTTCGGTGACAGGCCTTGCTGAAGCTTTCTTT. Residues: CASRASVTGLAEAFF.

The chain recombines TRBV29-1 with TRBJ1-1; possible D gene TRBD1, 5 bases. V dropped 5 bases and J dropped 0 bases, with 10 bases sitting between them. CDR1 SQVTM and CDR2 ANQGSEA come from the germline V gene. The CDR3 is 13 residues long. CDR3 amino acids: CSVMGLMNTEAFF. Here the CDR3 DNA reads TGCAGCGTTATGGGACTCATGAACACTGAAGCTTTCTTT.

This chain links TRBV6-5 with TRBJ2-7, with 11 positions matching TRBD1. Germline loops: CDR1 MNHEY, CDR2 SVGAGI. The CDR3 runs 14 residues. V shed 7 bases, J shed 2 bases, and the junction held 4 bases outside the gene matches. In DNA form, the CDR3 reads TGTGCCAGCACCAAGGGACAGGGGGCCTACGAGCAGTACTTC. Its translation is CASTKGQGAYEQYF.

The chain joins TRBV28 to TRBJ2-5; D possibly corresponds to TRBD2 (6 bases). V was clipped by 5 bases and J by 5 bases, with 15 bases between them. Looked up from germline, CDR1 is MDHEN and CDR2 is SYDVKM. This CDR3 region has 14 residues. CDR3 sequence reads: CASSGKTGEETQYF. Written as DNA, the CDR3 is TGTGCCAGCAGTGGGAAGACGGGGGAGGAGACCCAGTACTTC.

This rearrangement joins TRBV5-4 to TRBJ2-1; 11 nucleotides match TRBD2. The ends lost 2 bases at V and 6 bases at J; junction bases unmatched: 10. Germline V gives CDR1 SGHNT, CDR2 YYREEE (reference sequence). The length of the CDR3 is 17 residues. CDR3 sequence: CASSLRLRTSGSNEQFF. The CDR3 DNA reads TGTGCCAGCAGCTTACGTCTCCGGACTAGCGGGTCCAATGAGCAGTTCTTC.

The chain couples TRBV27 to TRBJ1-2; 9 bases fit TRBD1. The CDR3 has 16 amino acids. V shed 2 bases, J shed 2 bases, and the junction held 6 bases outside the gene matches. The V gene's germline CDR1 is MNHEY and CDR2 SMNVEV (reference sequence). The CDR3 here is CASSLGPGQGNYGYTF. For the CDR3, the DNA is TGTGCCAGCAGTTTAGGCCCCGGACAGGGGAACTATGGCTACACCTTC.

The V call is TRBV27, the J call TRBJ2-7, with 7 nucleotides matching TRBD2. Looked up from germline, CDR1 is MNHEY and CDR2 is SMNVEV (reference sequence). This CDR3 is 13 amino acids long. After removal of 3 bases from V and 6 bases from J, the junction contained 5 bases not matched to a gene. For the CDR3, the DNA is TGTGCCAGCAGTTTGGGGGGGGTGGGCGAGCAGTACTTC. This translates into CASSLGGVGEQYF.

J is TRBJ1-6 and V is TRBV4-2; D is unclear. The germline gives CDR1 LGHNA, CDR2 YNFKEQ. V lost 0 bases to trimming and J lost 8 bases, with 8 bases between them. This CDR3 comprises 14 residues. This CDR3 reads CASSQEAADSPLHF. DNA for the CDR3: TGTGCCAGCAGCCAAGAAGCGGCAGATTCACCCCTCCACTTT.

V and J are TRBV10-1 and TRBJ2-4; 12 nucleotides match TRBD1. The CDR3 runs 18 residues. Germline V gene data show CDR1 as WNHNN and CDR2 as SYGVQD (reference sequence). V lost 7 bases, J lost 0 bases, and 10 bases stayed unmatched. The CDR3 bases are TGCGCCAGCACCCGGGGGACAGGGGGCCCTTCAGCCAAAAACATTCAGTACTTC. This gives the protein CASTRGTGGPSAKNIQYF.

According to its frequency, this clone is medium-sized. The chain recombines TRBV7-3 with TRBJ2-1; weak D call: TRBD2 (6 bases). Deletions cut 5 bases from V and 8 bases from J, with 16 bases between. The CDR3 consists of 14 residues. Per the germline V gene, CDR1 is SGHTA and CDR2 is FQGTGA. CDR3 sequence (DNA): TGTGCCAGCAGCCTCTTTGGAGGGCTCGATGAGCAGTTCTTC. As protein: CASSLFGGLDEQFF. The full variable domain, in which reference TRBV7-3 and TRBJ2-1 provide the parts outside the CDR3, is GAGVSQTPSNKVTEKGKYVELRCDPISGHTALYWYRQSLGQGPEFLIYFQGTGAADDSGLPNDRFFAVRPEGSVSTLKIQRTERGDSAVYLCASSLFGGLDEQFFGPGTRLTVL.

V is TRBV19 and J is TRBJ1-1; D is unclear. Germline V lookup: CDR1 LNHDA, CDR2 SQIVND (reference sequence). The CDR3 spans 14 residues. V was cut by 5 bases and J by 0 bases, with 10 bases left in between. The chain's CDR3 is CASSAGSMNTEAFF. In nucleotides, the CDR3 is TGTGCCAGTAGTGCGGGTTCCATGAACACTGAAGCTTTCTTT.

CDR3: CASNGAGALGGYTF. The CDR3 nucleotides are TGTGCCAGCAATGGCGCAGGGGCTCTGGGAGGCTACACCTTC. This sequence joins TRBV28 and TRBJ1-2; tentatively, D is TRBD1 (6 bases). This CDR3 region has 14 residues. V was shortened by 7 bases and J by 8 bases, with 20 bases between the two germline ends. CDR1 is MDHEN, CDR2 SYDVKM, per germline.

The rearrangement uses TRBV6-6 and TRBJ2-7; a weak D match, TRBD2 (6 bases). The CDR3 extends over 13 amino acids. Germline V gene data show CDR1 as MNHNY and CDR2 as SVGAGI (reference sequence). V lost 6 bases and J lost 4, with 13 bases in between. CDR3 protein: CASSPPGVYEQYF. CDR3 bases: TGTGCCAGCAGCCCTCCGGGGGTTTACGAGCAGTACTTC.

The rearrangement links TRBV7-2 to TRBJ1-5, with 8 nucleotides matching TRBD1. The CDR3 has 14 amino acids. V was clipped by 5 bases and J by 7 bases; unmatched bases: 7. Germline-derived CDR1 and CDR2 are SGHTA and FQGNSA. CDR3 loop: CASSQQGDIQPQHF. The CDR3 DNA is TGTGCCAGCAGCCAACAGGGGGATATCCAGCCCCAGCATTTT.

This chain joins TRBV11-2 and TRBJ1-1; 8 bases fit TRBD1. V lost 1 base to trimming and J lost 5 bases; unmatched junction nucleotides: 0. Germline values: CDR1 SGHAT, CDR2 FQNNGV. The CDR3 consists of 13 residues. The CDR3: CASSLGQGTEAFF. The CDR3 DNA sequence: TGTGCCAGCAGCTTAGGACAGGGGACTGAAGCTTTCTTT.

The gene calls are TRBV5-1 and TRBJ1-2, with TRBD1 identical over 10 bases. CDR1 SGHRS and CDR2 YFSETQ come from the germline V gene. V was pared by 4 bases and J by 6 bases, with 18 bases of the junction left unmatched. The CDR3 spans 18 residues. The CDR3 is CASSHPRDRGYMGDGYTF. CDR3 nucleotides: TGCGCCAGCAGCCATCCCCGGGACAGGGGATATATGGGGGATGGCTACACCTTC.